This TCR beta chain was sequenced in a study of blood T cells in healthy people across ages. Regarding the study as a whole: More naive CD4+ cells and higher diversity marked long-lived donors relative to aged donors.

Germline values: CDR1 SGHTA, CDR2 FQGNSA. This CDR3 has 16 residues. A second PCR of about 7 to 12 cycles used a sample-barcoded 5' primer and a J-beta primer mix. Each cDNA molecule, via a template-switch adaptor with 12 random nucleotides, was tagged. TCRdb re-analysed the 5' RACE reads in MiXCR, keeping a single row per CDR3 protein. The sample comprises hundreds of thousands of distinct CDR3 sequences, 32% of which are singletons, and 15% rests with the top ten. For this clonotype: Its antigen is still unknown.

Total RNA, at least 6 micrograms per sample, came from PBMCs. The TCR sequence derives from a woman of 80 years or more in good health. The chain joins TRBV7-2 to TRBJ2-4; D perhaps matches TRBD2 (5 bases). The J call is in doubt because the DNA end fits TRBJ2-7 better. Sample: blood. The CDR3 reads CASSPASGSGTYEQYF. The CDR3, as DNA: TGTGCCAGCAGCCCCGCGTCGGGTTCGGGGACCTACGAGCAGTACTTC.